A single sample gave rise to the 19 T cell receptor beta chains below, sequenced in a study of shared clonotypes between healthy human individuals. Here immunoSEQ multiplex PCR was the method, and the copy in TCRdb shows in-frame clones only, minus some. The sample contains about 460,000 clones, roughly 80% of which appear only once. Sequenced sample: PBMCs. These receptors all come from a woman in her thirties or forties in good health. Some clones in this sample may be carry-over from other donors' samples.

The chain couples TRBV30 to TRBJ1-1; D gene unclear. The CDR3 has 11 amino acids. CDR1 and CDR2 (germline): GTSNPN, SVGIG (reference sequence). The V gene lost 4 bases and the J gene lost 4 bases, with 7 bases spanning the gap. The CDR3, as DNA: TGTGCCTGGACTCAGGCCACTGAAGCTTTCTTT. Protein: CAWTQATEAFF.

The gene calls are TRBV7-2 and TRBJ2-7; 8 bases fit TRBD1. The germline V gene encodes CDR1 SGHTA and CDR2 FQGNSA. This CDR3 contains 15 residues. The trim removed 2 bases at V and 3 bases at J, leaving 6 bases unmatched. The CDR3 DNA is TGTGCCAGCAGCTTACAGGGACAGGCCCACTACGAGCAGTACTTC. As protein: CASSLQGQAHYEQYF.

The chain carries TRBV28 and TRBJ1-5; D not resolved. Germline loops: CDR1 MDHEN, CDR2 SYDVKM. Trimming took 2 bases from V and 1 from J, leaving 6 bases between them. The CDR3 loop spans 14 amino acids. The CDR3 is CASSLQASNQPQHF. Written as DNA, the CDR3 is TGTGCCAGCAGTTTACAGGCCAGCAATCAGCCCCAGCATTTT.

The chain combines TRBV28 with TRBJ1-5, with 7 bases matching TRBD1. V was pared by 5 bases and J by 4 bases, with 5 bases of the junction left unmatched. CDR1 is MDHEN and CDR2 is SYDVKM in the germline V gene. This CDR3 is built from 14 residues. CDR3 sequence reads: CASSAAGGNQPQHF. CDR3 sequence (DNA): TGTGCCAGCAGTGCTGCAGGGGGAAATCAGCCCCAGCATTTT.

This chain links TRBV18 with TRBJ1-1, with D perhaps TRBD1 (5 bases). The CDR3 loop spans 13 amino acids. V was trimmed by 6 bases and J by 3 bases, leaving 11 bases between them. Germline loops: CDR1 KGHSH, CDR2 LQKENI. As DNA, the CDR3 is TGTGCCAGCTCTCCTGACAGCGACACTGAAGCTTTCTTT. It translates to CASSPDSDTEAFF.

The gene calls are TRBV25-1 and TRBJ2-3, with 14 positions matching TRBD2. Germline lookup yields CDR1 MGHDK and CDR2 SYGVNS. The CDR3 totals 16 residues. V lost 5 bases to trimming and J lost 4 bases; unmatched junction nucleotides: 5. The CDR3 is CASSPGTSGSADTQYF. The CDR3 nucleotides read TGTGCCAGCAGTCCAGGGACTAGCGGGAGCGCAGATACGCAGTATTTT.

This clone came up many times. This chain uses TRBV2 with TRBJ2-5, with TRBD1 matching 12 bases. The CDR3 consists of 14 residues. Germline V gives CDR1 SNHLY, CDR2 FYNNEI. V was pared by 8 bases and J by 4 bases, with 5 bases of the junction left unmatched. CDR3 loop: CASGRDRGRETQYF. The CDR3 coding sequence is TGTGCCAGCGGCCGGGACAGGGGGCGAGAGACCCAGTACTTC. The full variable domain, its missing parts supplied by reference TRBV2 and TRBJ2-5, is EPEVTQTPSHQVTQMGQEVILRCVPISNHLYFYWYRQILGQKVEFLVSFYNNEISEKSEIFDDQFSVERPDGSNFTLKIRSTKLEDSAMYFCASGRDRGRETQYFGPGTRLLVL.

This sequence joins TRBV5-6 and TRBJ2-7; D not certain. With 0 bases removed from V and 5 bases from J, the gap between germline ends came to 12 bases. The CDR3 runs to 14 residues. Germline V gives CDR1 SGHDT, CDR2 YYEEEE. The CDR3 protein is CASSLGGRSHEQYF. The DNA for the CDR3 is TGTGCCAGCAGCTTGGGGGGTAGGAGTCACGAGCAGTACTTC.

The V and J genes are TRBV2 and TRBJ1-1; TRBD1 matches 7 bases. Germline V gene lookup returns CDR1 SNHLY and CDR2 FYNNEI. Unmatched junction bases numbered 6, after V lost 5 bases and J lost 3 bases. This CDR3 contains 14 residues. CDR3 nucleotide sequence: TGTGCCAGCAGTTGGACAGGCGGCGACACTGAAGCTTTCTTT. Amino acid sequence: CASSWTGGDTEAFF.

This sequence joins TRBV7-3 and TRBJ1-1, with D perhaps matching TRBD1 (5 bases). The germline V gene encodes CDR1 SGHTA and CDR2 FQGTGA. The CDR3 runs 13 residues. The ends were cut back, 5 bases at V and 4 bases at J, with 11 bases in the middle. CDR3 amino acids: CASSLGVSTEAFF. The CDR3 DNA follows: TGTGCCAGCAGCCTAGGGGTAAGCACTGAAGCTTTCTTT. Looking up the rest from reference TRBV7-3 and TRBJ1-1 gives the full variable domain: GAGVSQTPSNKVTEKGKYVELRCDPISGHTALYWYRQSLGQGPEFLIYFQGTGAADDSGLPNDRFFAVRPEGSVSTLKIQRTERGDSAVYLCASSLGVSTEAFFGQGTRLTVV.

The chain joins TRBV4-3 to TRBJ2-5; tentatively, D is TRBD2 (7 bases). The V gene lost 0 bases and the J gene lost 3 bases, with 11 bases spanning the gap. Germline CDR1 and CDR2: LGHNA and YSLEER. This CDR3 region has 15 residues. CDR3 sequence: CASSQDRGGEETQYF. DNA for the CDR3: TGCGCCAGCAGCCAAGATAGGGGGGGCGAAGAGACCCAGTACTTC.

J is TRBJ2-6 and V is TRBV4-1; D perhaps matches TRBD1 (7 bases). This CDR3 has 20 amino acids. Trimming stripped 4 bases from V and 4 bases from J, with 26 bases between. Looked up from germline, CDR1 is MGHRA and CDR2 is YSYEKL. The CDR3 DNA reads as TGCGCCAGCAGCCGATCCCCCCGACAGGGAGGTTCGGGGGGGGCCAACGTCCTGACTTTC. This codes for CASSRSPRQGGSGGANVLTF.

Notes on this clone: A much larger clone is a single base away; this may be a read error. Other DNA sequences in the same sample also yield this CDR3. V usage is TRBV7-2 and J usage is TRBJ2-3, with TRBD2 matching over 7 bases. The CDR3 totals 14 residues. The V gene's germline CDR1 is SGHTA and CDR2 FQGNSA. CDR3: CASSLYLAADTQYF. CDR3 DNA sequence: TGTGCCAGCAGCTTATATCTAGCGGCAGATACGCAATATTTT.

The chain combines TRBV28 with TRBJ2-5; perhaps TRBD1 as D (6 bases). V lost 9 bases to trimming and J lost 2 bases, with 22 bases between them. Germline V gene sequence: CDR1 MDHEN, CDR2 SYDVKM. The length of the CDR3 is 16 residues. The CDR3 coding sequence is TGTGCCAGTAAACCGTACAATACAGGGTATCAAGAGACCCAGTACTTC. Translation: CASKPYNTGYQETQYF. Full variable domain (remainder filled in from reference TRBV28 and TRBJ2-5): DVKVTQSSRYLVKRTGEKVFLECVQDMDHENMFWYRQDPGLGLRLIYFSYDVKMKEKGDIPEGYSVSREKKERFSLILESASTNQTSMYLCASKPYNTGYQETQYFGPGTRLLVL.

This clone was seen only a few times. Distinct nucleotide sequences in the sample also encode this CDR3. CDR3 nucleotide sequence: TGTGCCAGCAGCTTAACGGCGAACACCGGGGAGCTGTTTTTT. Residues: CASSLTANTGELFF. V gene TRBV7-3 combines with J gene TRBJ2-2; D gene uncertain. CDR3 size: 14 residues. Germline V lookup: CDR1 SGHTA, CDR2 FQGTGA. Trimming pared 0 bases from V and 0 bases from J, leaving 2 bases between.

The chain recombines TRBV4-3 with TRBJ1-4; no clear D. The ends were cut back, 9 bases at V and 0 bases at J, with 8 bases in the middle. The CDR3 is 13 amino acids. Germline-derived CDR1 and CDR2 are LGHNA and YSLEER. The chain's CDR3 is CASSDATNEKLFF. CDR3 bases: TGCGCCAGTAGCGACGCAACTAATGAAAAACTGTTTTTT.

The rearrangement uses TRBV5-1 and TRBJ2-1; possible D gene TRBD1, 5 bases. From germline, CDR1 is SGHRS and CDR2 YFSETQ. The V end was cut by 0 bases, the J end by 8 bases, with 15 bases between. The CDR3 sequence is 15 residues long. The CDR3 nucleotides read TGCGCCAGCAGCTTGGAATGGGGCGCAAGTTATGAGCAGTTCTTC. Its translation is CASSLEWGASYEQFF.

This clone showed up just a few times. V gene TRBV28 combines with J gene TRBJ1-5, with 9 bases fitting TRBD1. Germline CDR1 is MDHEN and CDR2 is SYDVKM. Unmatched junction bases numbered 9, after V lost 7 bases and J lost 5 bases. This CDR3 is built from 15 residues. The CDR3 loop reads CASTPDRGYDQPQHF. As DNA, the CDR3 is TGTGCCAGCACCCCGGACAGGGGATACGATCAGCCCCAGCATTTT.

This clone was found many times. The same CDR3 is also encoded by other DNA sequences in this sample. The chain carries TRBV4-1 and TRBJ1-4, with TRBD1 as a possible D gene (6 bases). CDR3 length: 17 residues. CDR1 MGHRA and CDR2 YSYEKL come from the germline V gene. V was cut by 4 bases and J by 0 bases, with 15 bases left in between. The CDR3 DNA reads TGCGCCAGCAGCCCCAGACAGGCACAGACAACTAATGAAAAACTGTTTTTT. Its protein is CASSPRQAQTTNEKLFF.